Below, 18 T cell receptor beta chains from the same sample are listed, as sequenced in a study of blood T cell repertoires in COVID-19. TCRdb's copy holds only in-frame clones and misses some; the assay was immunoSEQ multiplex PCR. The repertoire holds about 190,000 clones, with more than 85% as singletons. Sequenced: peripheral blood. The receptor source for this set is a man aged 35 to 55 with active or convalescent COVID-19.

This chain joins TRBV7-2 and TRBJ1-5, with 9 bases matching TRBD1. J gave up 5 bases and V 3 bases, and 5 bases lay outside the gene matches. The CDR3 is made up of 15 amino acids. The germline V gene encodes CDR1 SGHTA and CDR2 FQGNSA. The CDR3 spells CASSFNRGRDQPQHF. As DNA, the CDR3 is TGTGCCAGCAGCTTTAACAGGGGGCGAGATCAGCCCCAGCATTTT.

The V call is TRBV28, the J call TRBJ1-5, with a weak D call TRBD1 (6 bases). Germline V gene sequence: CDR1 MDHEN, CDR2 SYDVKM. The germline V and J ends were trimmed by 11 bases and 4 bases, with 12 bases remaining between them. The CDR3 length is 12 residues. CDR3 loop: CAVGTLNQPQHF. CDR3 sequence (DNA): TGTGCCGTCGGGACACTAAATCAGCCCCAGCATTTT.

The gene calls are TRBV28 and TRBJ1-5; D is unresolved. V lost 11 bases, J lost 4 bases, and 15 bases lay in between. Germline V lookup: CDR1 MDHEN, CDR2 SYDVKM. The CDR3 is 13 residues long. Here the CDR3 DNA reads TGTGCCCTCTCGGCAGGCATTAATCAGCCCCAGCATTTT. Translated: CALSAGINQPQHF.

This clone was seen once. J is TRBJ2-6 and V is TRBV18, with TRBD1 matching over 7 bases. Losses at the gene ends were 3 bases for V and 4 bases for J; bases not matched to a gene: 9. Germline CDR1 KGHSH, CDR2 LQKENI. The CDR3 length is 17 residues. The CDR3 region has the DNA TGTGCCAGCTCACCTTATGGCAGGGGGTCCGGGGCCAACGTCCTGACTTTC. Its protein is CASSPYGRGSGANVLTF.

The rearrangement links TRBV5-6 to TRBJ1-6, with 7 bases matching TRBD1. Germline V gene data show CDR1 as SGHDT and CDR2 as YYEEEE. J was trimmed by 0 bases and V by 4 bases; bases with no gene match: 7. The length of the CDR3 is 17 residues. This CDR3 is CASSPRTGFSYNSPLHF. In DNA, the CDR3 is TGTGCCAGCAGCCCTCGGACAGGTTTCTCCTATAATTCACCCCTCCACTTT.

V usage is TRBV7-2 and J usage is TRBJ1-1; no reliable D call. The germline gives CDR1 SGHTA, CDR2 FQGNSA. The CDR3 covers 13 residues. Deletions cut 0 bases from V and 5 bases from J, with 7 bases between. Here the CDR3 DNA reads TGTGCCAGCAGCTTAGCCCGGACTACTGAAGCTTTCTTT. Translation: CASSLARTTEAFF.

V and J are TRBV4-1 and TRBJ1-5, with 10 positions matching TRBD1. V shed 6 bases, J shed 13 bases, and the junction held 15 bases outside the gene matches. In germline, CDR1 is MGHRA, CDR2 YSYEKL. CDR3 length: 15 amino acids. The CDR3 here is CASSQTGTGALWQHF. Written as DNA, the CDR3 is TGCGCCAGCAGTCAAACCGGGACAGGGGCCCTCTGGCAGCATTTT.

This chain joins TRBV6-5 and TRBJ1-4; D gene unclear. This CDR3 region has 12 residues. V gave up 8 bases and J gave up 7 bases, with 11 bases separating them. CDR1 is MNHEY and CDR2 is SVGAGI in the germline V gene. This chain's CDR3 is CASADGSEKLFF. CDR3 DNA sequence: TGTGCCAGCGCGGACGGGAGTGAAAAACTGTTTTTT.

The CDR3 DNA sequence: TGTGCCAGCAGTAGAACGAGGGAGACCCAGTACTTC. Encoded protein: CASSRTRETQYF. This chain uses TRBV2 with TRBJ2-5; D gene uncertain. This CDR3 has 12 amino acids. V gave up 5 bases and J gave up 5 bases, with 9 bases separating them. Germline CDR1 and CDR2: SNHLY and FYNNEI.

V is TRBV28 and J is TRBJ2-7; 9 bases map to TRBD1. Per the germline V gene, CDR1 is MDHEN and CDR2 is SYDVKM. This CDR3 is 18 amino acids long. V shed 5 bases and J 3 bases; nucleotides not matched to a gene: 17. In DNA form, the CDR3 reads TGTGCCAGCAGTCCGCCGTTGATAGTCGGGACAGGGATCTACGAGCAGTACTTC. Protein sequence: CASSPPLIVGTGIYEQYF.

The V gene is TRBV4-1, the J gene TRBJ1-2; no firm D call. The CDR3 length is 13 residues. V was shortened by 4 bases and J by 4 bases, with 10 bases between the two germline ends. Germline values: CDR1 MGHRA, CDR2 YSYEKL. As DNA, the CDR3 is TGCGCCAGCAGCCCGGCGGCCTCCTATGGCTACACCTTC. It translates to CASSPAASYGYTF.

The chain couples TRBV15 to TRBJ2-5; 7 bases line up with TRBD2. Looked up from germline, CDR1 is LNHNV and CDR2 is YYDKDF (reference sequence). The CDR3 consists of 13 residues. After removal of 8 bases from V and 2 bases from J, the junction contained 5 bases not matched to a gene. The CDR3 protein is CATSRERQETQYF. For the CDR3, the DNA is TGTGCCACCTCGCGGGAGCGTCAAGAGACCCAGTACTTC.

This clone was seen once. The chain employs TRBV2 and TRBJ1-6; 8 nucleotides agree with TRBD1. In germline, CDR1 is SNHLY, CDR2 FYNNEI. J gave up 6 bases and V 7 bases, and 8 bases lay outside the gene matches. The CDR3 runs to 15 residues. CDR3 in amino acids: CASTKDRVLNSPLHF. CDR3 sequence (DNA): TGTGCCAGCACGAAGGACAGGGTCCTTAATTCACCCCTCCACTTT. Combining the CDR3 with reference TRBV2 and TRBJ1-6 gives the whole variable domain EPEVTQTPSHQVTQMGQEVILRCVPISNHLYFYWYRQILGQKVEFLVSFYNNEISEKSEIFDDQFSVERPDGSNFTLKIRSTKLEDSAMYFCASTKDRVLNSPLHFGNGTRLTVT.

CDR3 amino acids: CASKVHSGANVLTF. The CDR3 DNA is TGTGCCAGCAAAGTACACTCTGGGGCCAACGTCCTGACTTTC. V is TRBV14 and J is TRBJ2-6; no reliable D call. V shed 7 bases and J shed 0 bases, with 7 bases lying between them. The length of the CDR3 is 14 residues. Germline lookup yields CDR1 SGHDN and CDR2 FVKESK.

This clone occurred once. This CDR3 reads CASSLAPSSYNSPLHF. As DNA, the CDR3 is TGTGCCAGTAGTTTGGCCCCAAGCTCCTATAATTCACCCCTCCACTTT. The chain combines TRBV19 with TRBJ1-6; D gene ambiguous. Germline V CDR1 and CDR2: LNHDA, SQIVND (reference sequence). V lost 5 bases and J lost 0, with 11 bases in between. The CDR3 runs to 16 residues.

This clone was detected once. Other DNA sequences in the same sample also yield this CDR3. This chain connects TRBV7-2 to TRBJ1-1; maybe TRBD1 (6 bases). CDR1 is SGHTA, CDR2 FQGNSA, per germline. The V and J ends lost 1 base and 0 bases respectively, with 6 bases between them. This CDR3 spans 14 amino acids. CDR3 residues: CASSLGQVNTEAFF. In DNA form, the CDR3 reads TGTGCCAGCAGCTTAGGACAGGTGAACACTGAAGCTTTCTTT.

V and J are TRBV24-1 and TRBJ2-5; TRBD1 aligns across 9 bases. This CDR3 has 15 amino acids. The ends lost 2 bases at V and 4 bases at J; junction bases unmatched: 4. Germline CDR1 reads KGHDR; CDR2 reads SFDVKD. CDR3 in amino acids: CATSDWGTGLETQYF. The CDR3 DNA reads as TGTGCCACCAGTGATTGGGGGACAGGGCTAGAGACCCAGTACTTC.

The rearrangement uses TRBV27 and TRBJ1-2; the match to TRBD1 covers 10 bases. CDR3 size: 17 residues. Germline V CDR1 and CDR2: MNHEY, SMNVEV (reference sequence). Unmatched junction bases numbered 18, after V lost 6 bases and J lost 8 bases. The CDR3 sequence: CASSRKGPGQGLAGYTF. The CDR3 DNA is TGTGCCAGCAGCCGAAAGGGCCCGGGACAGGGGTTGGCAGGCTACACCTTC.